This T cell receptor beta chain was captured by sequencing in a study of CD8+ T cells in alopecia areata. Study conclusions and caveats: Clarity of TCR sharing across patients fell short of that in mice, possibly HLA-related. Clonality was higher in lesional than normal scalp, especially in alopecia totalis/universalis. Sequencing of scalp samples also includes resident alphabeta T cells from normal skin.

RNA was isolated and reverse transcribed to cDNA, the sequencing template. TCRdb's table, derived via immunoSEQ multiplex PCR, lists solely in-frame clones and lacks some. The table records 150,000 to 200,000 clones, 51% of them present only once. On this clone itself: As yet, its antigen is unknown.

CDR3 length: 13 amino acids. V lost 5 bases and J lost 8, with 19 bases in between. Germline V gives CDR1 GTSNPN, CDR2 SVGIG (reference sequence). Treatment defined: oral pan-JAK inhibitor, 5-10 mg twice daily. This rearrangement joins TRBV30 to TRBJ2-7, with D perhaps matching TRBD1 (6 bases). The clonotype was recovered from a human donor with alopecia areata. Sample: CD8+ T cells sorted from blood, taken around week 52, from a patient treated with tofacitinib. CDR3 sequence: CAWGQGTLVQQYF. CDR3 coding DNA: TGTGCCTGGGGGCAGGGGACACTGGTACAGCAGTACTTC. Supplemented by reference TRBV30 and TRBJ2-7, the full variable domain reads SQTIHQWPATLVQPVGSPLSLECTVEGTSNPNLYWYRQAAGRGLQLLFYSVGIGQISSEVPQNLSASRPQDRQFILSSKKLLLSDSGFYLCAWGQGTLVQQYFGPGTRLTVT.